This T cell receptor (beta chain) originates from a study of blood T cell repertoires in COVID-19. Study in general: Samples representing acute and convalescent COVID-19 were sourced from the United States, Italy and Spain. PBMCs, B-cell-depleted T cells, or T cells were the source of the cDNA or gDNA that made up the material.

Germline V CDR1 and CDR2: SGHRS, YFSETQ. With 1 base clipped from V and 4 bases from J, the junction kept 9 bases outside the gene matches. CDR3 length equals 16 residues. Source study methods: Amplification from reference gene primers served as the basis for estimated nucleated cell counts. This table comes from immunoSEQ multiplex PCR, and its TCRdb copy is limited to in-frame clones, with some not included. The V and J calls and clone size come from that table; D and trimming were worked out from the DNA. Among about 82,000 clones listed, around 83% were seen once. The clonotype comes from a woman aged 55-70 years with acute or convalescent COVID-19. The chain joins TRBV5-1 to TRBJ2-7; 9 nucleotides line up with TRBD1. The sample was peripheral blood. The DNA for the CDR3 is TGCGCCAGCAGCTTGCTTCAACCGGGACAGGGTTACGAGCAGTACTTC. It specifies CASSLLQPGQGYEQYF.